Listed here are 17 T cell receptor beta chains from one sample, sequenced in a study of monozygotic twins with inflammatory bowel disease. TCRdb re-called the 5' RACE reads; every CDR3 protein appears as one record, without DNA. Its clone listing holds around 450,000 distinct CDR3 sequences. The sample was blood. The receptors were gathered from a human donor with ulcerative colitis or Crohn's disease, or a healthy co-twin of an affected twin (not recorded which).

This chain joins TRBV6-1 and TRBJ1-2; TCRdb's D call of TRBD1 is untestable without DNA. The CDR3 consists of 14 residues. Germline V CDR1 and CDR2: MNHNS, SASEGT. The CDR3 protein is CASSPDRGNYGYTF.

The chain carries TRBV10-3 and TRBJ2-7; TCRdb picks TRBD1, but there is no DNA to check that call. Per the germline V gene, CDR1 is ENHRY and CDR2 is SYGVKD. The CDR3 spans 14 residues. The CDR3 sequence is CAISPRGGNYEQYF.

J is TRBJ1-1 and V is TRBV10-3; as DNA is missing, the TRBD1 call by TCRdb cannot be tested. Germline V gives CDR1 ENHRY, CDR2 SYGVKD. This CDR3 comprises 14 residues. This CDR3 reads CAISRGQGRGEAFF.

The chain's CDR3 is CAISESKAGGTTDTQYF. The chain has TRBV10-3 and TRBJ2-3; the D call from TCRdb, TRBD2, cannot be confirmed without DNA. The CDR3 covers 17 residues. CDR1 and CDR2 from the germline V gene are ENHRY and SYGVKD.

V is TRBV25-1 and J is TRBJ2-7. CDR1 and CDR2 (germline): MGHDK, SYGVNS. CDR3 length equals 13 residues. The CDR3: CASSDPDSYEQYF.

The chain employs TRBV7-8 and TRBJ2-5; no DNA is available, so the TRBD1 call from TCRdb remains unchecked. The CDR3 has 14 amino acids. From germline, CDR1 is SGHVS and CDR2 FQNEAQ. The CDR3: CASSMGQGGQTQYF.

The V gene is TRBV7-9, the J gene TRBJ2-6; absent DNA, TCRdb's TRBD1 call cannot be checked. Germline CDR1 SEHNR, CDR2 FQNEAQ (reference sequence). CDR3 length equals 17 residues. CDR3 sequence: CASSTQGPISGANVLTF.

This chain uses TRBV20-1 with TRBJ1-1. The CDR3 has 12 residues. Germline V gene sequence: CDR1 DFQATT, CDR2 SNEGSKA (reference sequence). CDR3 protein: CSAEHLNTEAFF.

The chain joins TRBV9 to TRBJ2-2; there is no DNA to check the TCRdb D call of TRBD2. CDR1 is SGDLS, CDR2 YYNGEE, per germline. The length of the CDR3 is 17 residues. This chain's CDR3 is CASSVGGGGTASGELFF. The full variable domain, its missing parts supplied by reference TRBV9 and TRBJ2-2, is DSGVTQTPKHLITATGQRVTLRCSPRSGDLSVYWYQQSLDQGLQFLIQYYNGEERAKGNILERFSAQQFPDLHSELNLSSLELGDSALYFCASSVGGGGTASGELFFGEGSRLTVL.

The chain joins TRBV6-1 to TRBJ2-7; lacking DNA, the TRBD1 call made by TCRdb goes unchecked. The CDR3 covers 15 residues. The germline gives CDR1 MNHNS, CDR2 SASEGT. CDR3 region: CASSEAIPDHYEQYF.

This chain joins TRBV7-6 and TRBJ2-3; TCRdb indicates TRBD2, and absent DNA this call remains unverified. The CDR3 runs to 14 residues. Germline CDR1 is SGHVS and CDR2 is FNYEAQ. The CDR3 region is CASSRTSGFYTQYF.

The gene calls are TRBV25-1 and TRBJ1-1. The length of the CDR3 is 11 residues. Germline V gives CDR1 MGHDK, CDR2 SYGVNS. The CDR3 region is CASLHNTEAFF. Full variable domain (remainder filled in from reference TRBV25-1 and TRBJ1-1): EADIYQTPRYLVIGTGKKITLECSQTMGHDKMYWYQQDPGMELHLIHYSYGVNSTEKGDLSSESTVSRIRTEHFPLTLESARPSHTSQYLCASLHNTEAFFGQGTRLTVV.

V gene TRBV6-5 combines with J gene TRBJ1-1; TCRdb returns TRBD1, unconfirmable since there is no DNA. This CDR3 is built from 13 residues. CDR1 MNHEY and CDR2 SVGAGI come from the germline V gene. The CDR3 loop is CASSLTGETEAFF.

The gene calls are TRBV12-3 or TRBV12-4 and TRBJ2-3; the TRBD1 assignment by TCRdb is unverifiable without DNA. The CDR3 consists of 15 residues. CDR3 protein: CASSLYFGGTDTQYF.

This chain links TRBV5-6 with TRBJ2-7; the TCRdb D gene call, TRBD1, has no DNA to confirm it. The CDR3 consists of 14 residues. From germline, CDR1 is SGHDT and CDR2 YYEEEE. CDR3 protein: CASSSVQGSGEQYF.

The chain combines TRBV27 with TRBJ2-4. The CDR3 has 12 residues. Germline CDR1 MNHEY, CDR2 SMNVEV (reference sequence). The CDR3 protein is CASSGAKNIQYF.

The J gene is TRBJ2-3, the V gene TRBV4-3. The germline CDR1 and CDR2 sequences are LGHNA and YSLEER. The CDR3 consists of 17 residues. CDR3 protein: CASSQDSPTDLDDTQYF.